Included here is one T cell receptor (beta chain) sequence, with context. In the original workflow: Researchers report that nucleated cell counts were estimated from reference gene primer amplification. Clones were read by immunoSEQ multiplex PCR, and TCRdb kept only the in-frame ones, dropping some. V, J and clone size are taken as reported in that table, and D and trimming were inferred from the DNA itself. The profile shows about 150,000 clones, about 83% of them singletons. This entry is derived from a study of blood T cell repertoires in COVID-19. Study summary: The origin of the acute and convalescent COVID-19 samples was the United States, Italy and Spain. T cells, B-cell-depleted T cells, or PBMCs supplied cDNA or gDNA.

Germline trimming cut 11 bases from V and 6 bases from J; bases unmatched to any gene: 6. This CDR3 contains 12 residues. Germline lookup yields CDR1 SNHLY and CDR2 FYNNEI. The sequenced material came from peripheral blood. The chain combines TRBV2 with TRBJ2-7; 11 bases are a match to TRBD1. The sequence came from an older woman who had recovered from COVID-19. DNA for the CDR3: TGTGCCGTGAGGGACAGGGGGGTCGAGCAGTACTTC. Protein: CAVRDRGVEQYF.